Below are 32 T cell receptor beta chains sequenced from a single sample in a study of blood T cell repertoires in COVID-19. Sequenced by immunoSEQ multiplex PCR; TCRdb stores in-frame clones only, minus some. The sample gives some 210,000 clones, about four fifths of which show up once; less than 6.5% is in the top ten. Sequenced sample: peripheral blood. The receptor set was obtained from a woman in her sixties or seventies with active or convalescent COVID-19.

CDR3 residues: CAIGRDLSDNEQFF. The CDR3 DNA reads as TGTGCCATCGGGAGGGATCTTAGCGACAATGAGCAGTTCTTC. The V gene is TRBV19, the J gene TRBJ2-1; 8 nucleotides match TRBD2. V shed 10 bases and J 5 bases; nucleotides not matched to a gene: 10. The germline V gene encodes CDR1 LNHDA and CDR2 SQIVND (reference sequence). This CDR3 spans 14 amino acids.

The chain uses TRBV3-1 (or the pseudogene TRBV3-2) and TRBJ2-7; 10 bases map to TRBD1. There are 13 residues in the CDR3. The trim removed 11 bases at V and 3 bases at J, leaving 7 bases unmatched. Germline CDR1 is LGHDT and CDR2 is YNNKEL (reference sequence). The CDR3 coding sequence is TGTGCCTTCCGGGACAGGGGATTCTACGAGCAGTACTTC. Encoded protein: CAFRDRGFYEQYF.

The chain carries TRBV10-3 and TRBJ1-5; D remains unclear. This CDR3 comprises 15 residues. The V gene's germline CDR1 is ENHRY and CDR2 SYGVKD. V shed 0 bases and J shed 7 bases, with 13 bases lying between them. The CDR3 nucleotides are TGTGCCATCAGTGAGTCAGCCCCGGGGAAGCAGCCCCAGCATTTT. Translation gives CAISESAPGKQPQHF.

This clone came up once. This rearrangement joins TRBV7-3 to TRBJ1-2; D perhaps matches TRBD1 (5 bases). This CDR3 comprises 13 residues. V lost 1 base to trimming and J lost 5 bases, with 8 bases between them. Per germline, CDR1 SGHTA and CDR2 FQGTGA. CDR3 bases: TGTGCCAGCAGCTTAAACCGACAGTATGGCTACACCTTC. Protein product: CASSLNRQYGYTF.

As DNA, the CDR3 is TGTGCCAGCAGCTTTTCTATTCATGAGACCCAGTACTTC. This sequence encodes CASSFSIHETQYF. This rearrangement joins TRBV7-9 to TRBJ2-5; D not certain. Germline CDR1 is SEHNR and CDR2 is FQNEAQ (reference sequence). V gave up 3 bases and J gave up 5 bases, with 10 bases separating them. CDR3 length: 13 amino acids.

The gene calls are TRBV15 and TRBJ1-5; 7 bases are a match to TRBD1. The CDR3 runs 15 residues. Unmatched junction bases numbered 10, after V lost 5 bases and J lost 6 bases. CDR1 and CDR2 (germline): LNHNV, YYDKDF (reference sequence). This CDR3 reads CATSREGRGSQPQHF. The DNA of the CDR3 is TGTGCCACCAGCCGCGAGGGCAGGGGGTCTCAGCCCCAGCATTTT.

This clone came up once. CDR3 region: CASSKIVSEQYF. CDR3 DNA sequence: TGTGCCAGCAGCAAGATAGTTTCCGAGCAGTACTTC. This chain uses TRBV11-2 with TRBJ2-7; D is uncertain. Germline lookup yields CDR1 SGHAT and CDR2 FQNNGV. The ends were cut back, 5 bases at V and 6 bases at J, with 11 bases in the middle. This CDR3 is built from 12 residues.

The chain couples TRBV5-6 to TRBJ2-7, with 8 bases matching TRBD1. Germline V CDR1 and CDR2: SGHDT, YYEEEE. The CDR3 contains 14 residues. After removal of 4 bases from V and 2 bases from J, the junction contained 5 bases not matched to a gene. The CDR3 sequence is CASSIYRGAYEQYF. The CDR3 coding sequence is TGTGCCAGCAGCATATACAGGGGGGCCTACGAGCAGTACTTC.

The chain employs TRBV11-2 and TRBJ2-7, with 7 bases that match TRBD1. V shed 6 bases and J 3 bases; nucleotides not matched to a gene: 8. CDR3 length: 14 amino acids. Per the germline V gene, CDR1 is SGHAT and CDR2 is FQNNGV. In nucleotides, the CDR3 is TGTGCCAGCAGACGTCCGAGGACAGGCTACGAGCAGTACTTC. As protein: CASRRPRTGYEQYF.

In this sample, this clone turned up a few times. The chain joins TRBV5-4 to TRBJ2-2; TRBD1 might be the D (6 bases). Germline-derived CDR1 and CDR2 are SGHNT and YYREEE (reference sequence). CDR3 length: 12 residues. The V end lost 4 bases, the J end lost 5 bases, and 6 bases lay between the germline ends. The CDR3 region is CASSQGTGELFF. The CDR3 region has the DNA TGTGCCAGCAGCCAGGGGACCGGGGAGCTGTTTTTT.

This sequence joins TRBV24-1 and TRBJ2-3; 7 bases agree with TRBD1. V shed 6 bases and J 1 base; nucleotides not matched to a gene: 3. Germline V gene sequence: CDR1 KGHDR, CDR2 SFDVKD. The CDR3 totals 14 residues. The CDR3: CATSRQGRTDTQYF. The CDR3 DNA reads TGTGCCACCAGTAGACAGGGTCGCACAGATACGCAGTATTTT.

The chain couples TRBV5-1 to TRBJ1-3; perhaps TRBD1 as D (6 bases). The V gene's germline CDR1 is SGHRS and CDR2 YFSETQ. CDR3 size: 16 residues. Trimming removed 4 bases from V and 4 bases from J, with 18 bases in between. The CDR3 loop reads CASSNQQGPSGNTIYF. DNA of the CDR3: TGCGCCAGCAGCAATCAACAGGGTCCCTCCGGAAACACCATATATTTT. Full variable domain (missing parts from reference TRBV5-1 and TRBJ1-3): KAGVTQTPRYLIKTRGQQVTLSCSPISGHRSVSWYQQTPGQGLQFLFEYFSETQRNKGNFPGRFSGRQFSNSRSEMNVSTLELGDSALYLCASSNQQGPSGNTIYFGEGSWLTVV.

This chain uses TRBV5-1 with TRBJ2-7; maybe TRBD1 (5 bases). V was pared by 4 bases and J by 2 bases, with 13 bases between. Germline V lookup: CDR1 SGHRS, CDR2 YFSETQ. CDR3 size: 14 residues. The DNA for the CDR3 is TGCGCCAGCAGCCTCCTACGGACAACCTACGAGCAGTACTTC. The encoded protein is CASSLLRTTYEQYF.

The chain joins TRBV5-1 to TRBJ2-5, with D possibly being TRBD2 (5 bases). V was shortened by 0 bases and J by 14 bases, with 17 bases between the two germline ends. The CDR3 is made up of 13 amino acids. Germline V lookup: CDR1 SGHRS, CDR2 YFSETQ. The CDR3 here is CASSLDRGPPYYF. The CDR3, as DNA: TGCGCCAGCAGCTTGGATCGGGGTCCACCATATTACTTC. The full variable domain, rest sourced from reference TRBV5-1 and TRBJ2-5, is KAGVTQTPRYLIKTRGQQVTLSCSPISGHRSVSWYQQTPGQGLQFLFEYFSETQRNKGNFPGRFSGRQFSNSRSEMNVSTLELGDSALYLCASSLDRGPPYYFGPGTRLLVL.

This clone was seen more than once but under ten times. The same CDR3 arises from other DNA sequences in this sample as well. The chain is built from TRBV3-1 (or the pseudogene TRBV3-2) and TRBJ2-6, with 7 nucleotides matching TRBD1. From germline, CDR1 is LGHDT and CDR2 YNNKEL (reference sequence). J lost 4 bases, V lost 4 bases, and 4 bases had no gene match. This CDR3 has 15 amino acids. The CDR3 coding sequence is TGTGCCAGCAGCCCTGACAGGGCCGGGGCCAACGTCCTGACTTTC. Its protein product is CASSPDRAGANVLTF.

This sequence joins TRBV24-1 and TRBJ1-1; D call uncertain. The CDR3 is made up of 14 amino acids. Trimming removed 1 base from V and 7 bases from J, with 12 bases in between. The germline V gene encodes CDR1 KGHDR and CDR2 SFDVKD. In DNA form, the CDR3 reads TGTGCCACCAGTGATTTCCGGGGAGGTGGTGAAGCTTTCTTT. Encoded protein: CATSDFRGGGEAFF.

The V and J genes are TRBV19 and TRBJ2-7, with 8 bases fitting TRBD1. The V and J ends lost 10 bases and 5 bases, in that order; junction bases with no gene match: 10. There are 13 residues in the CDR3. Germline CDR1 reads LNHDA; CDR2 reads SQIVND (reference sequence). CDR3 sequence reads: CANPGDRPNEQYF. CDR3 coding DNA: TGTGCCAACCCCGGGGACAGGCCTAACGAGCAGTACTTC. The entire variable domain, with the rest obtained from reference TRBV19 and TRBJ2-7, is as follows: DGGITQSPKYLFRKEGQNVTLSCEQNLNHDAMYWYRQDPGQGLRLIYYSQIVNDFQKGDIAEGYSVSREKKESFPLTVTSAQKNPTAFYLCANPGDRPNEQYFGPGTRLTVT.

The sample holds a few counts of this clone. This chain uses TRBV25-1 with TRBJ1-1, with 7 positions matching TRBD1. This CDR3 is 15 amino acids long. Losses at the gene ends were 5 bases for V and 0 bases for J; bases not matched to a gene: 6. Germline V CDR1 and CDR2: MGHDK, SYGVNS. The CDR3 loop reads CASSPPTGVNTEAFF. CDR3 in DNA: TGTGCCAGCAGTCCCCCAACAGGGGTGAACACTGAAGCTTTCTTT.

CDR3 nucleotides: TGTGCCAGCAGAAGAGTTTCGACAGGGGCGGGTGGCTACACCTTC. Translation: CASRRVSTGAGGYTF. The rearrangement uses TRBV6-5 and TRBJ1-2; TRBD1 aligns across 8 bases. CDR1 and CDR2 from the germline V gene are MNHEY and SVGAGI. The length of the CDR3 is 15 residues. The V gene end was trimmed by 6 bases and the J gene end by 7 bases; junction bases not matched to a gene: 13.

This clone has just one count. V is TRBV14 and J is TRBJ1-6; D remains unclear. Germline values: CDR1 SGHDN, CDR2 FVKESK. With 3 bases removed from V and 4 bases from J, the gap between germline ends came to 7 bases. The CDR3 totals 14 residues. The CDR3 DNA sequence: TGTGCCAGCAGCCAGAGACAATATAATTCACCCCTCCACTTT. As protein: CASSQRQYNSPLHF.

This clone occurred once. The chain's CDR3 is CASRRGASTEAFF. DNA of the CDR3: TGCGCCAGCCGCAGGGGGGCGAGCACTGAAGCTTTCTTT. The chain recombines TRBV4-1 with TRBJ1-1, with TRBD1 matching 7 bases. The junction had 7 bases not matched to a gene; V was cut back by 8 bases and J by 4 bases. Germline V CDR1 and CDR2: MGHRA, YSYEKL. This CDR3 has 13 amino acids.

A remark on this clone: At the DNA level, this CDR3 is encoded by other sequences in the same sample as well. This chain joins TRBV5-1 and TRBJ2-7; TRBD1 agrees at 9 bases. Germline V gives CDR1 SGHRS, CDR2 YFSETQ. Unmatched junction bases numbered 4, after V lost 7 bases and J lost 2 bases. The CDR3 loop spans 13 amino acids. For the CDR3, the DNA is TGCGCCAGCCGTAGGACAGGGGCCTACGAGCAGTACTTC. As protein: CASRRTGAYEQYF.

J is TRBJ1-6 and V is TRBV2, with 8 bases that match TRBD1. With 6 bases clipped from V and 11 bases from J, the junction kept 9 bases outside the gene matches. Per the germline V gene, CDR1 is SNHLY and CDR2 is FYNNEI. The CDR3 is made up of 14 amino acids. The CDR3 protein is CASRRQGPAAPLHF. The CDR3 bases are TGTGCCAGCAGGAGACAGGGGCCCGCGGCACCCCTCCACTTT.

This rearrangement joins TRBV7-9 to TRBJ2-5; 9 bases agree with TRBD1. Looked up from germline, CDR1 is SEHNR and CDR2 is FQNEAQ (reference sequence). Unmatched junction bases numbered 3, after V lost 4 bases and J lost 9 bases. This CDR3 spans 12 amino acids. The CDR3 spells CASSSDRGPQYF. CDR3 sequence (DNA): TGTGCCAGCAGCTCGGACAGGGGTCCCCAGTACTTC.

The V call is TRBV6-2 or TRBV6-3, the J call TRBJ2-7; TRBD2 agrees at 10 bases. The CDR3 covers 18 residues. V was pared by 0 bases and J by 5 bases, with 13 bases of the junction left unmatched. Germline V gene sequence: CDR1 MNHEY, CDR2 SVGEGT. The CDR3 sequence is CASSYSRASGRGPNEQYF. The CDR3 DNA reads as TGTGCCAGCAGTTACTCGAGGGCTAGCGGGAGAGGTCCGAACGAGCAGTACTTC.

The gene calls are TRBV4-1 and TRBJ1-3; TRBD1 is a possible D gene (6 bases). V lost 3 bases to trimming and J lost 0 bases, with 18 bases between them. CDR3 length: 18 residues. In germline, CDR1 is MGHRA, CDR2 YSYEKL. This chain's CDR3 is CASSQIQGPPSSGNTIYF. CDR3 sequence (DNA): TGCGCCAGCAGCCAGATACAGGGTCCCCCATCCTCTGGAAACACCATATATTTT.

The gene calls are TRBV15 and TRBJ2-5; 8 nucleotides line up with TRBD1. In germline, CDR1 is LNHNV, CDR2 YYDKDF (reference sequence). V shed 3 bases, J shed 5 bases, and the junction held 8 bases outside the gene matches. This CDR3 is 15 amino acids long. Written as DNA, the CDR3 is TGTGCCACCAGCAGCAGGACAGGGCTCCAGGAGACCCAGTACTTC. It is translated as CATSSRTGLQETQYF.

This clone was counted only a few times. The V call is TRBV28, the J call TRBJ1-6; weak D call: TRBD1 (6 bases). This CDR3 is built from 14 residues. Trimming pared 7 bases from V and 6 bases from J, leaving 13 bases between. Germline CDR1 MDHEN, CDR2 SYDVKM. The CDR3: CASKGWGRNSPLHF. The CDR3 DNA follows: TGTGCCAGCAAAGGGTGGGGGCGTAATTCACCCCTCCACTTT.

The genes are TRBV4-2 and TRBJ2-1; TRBD2 might be the D (6 bases). The germline V gene has CDR1 LGHNA and CDR2 YNFKEQ. The CDR3 consists of 15 residues. Trimming took off 1 base at V and 6 bases at J, with 13 bases between the two ends. The CDR3, as DNA: TGTGCCAGCAGCCAAGGCAGAGGAGGGAGCAATGAGCAGTTCTTC. Amino acid sequence: CASSQGRGGSNEQFF.

This clone was recorded once. The chain employs TRBV29-1 and TRBJ2-1; TRBD1 might be the D (6 bases). The germline CDR1 and CDR2 sequences are SQVTM and ANQGSEA. This CDR3 region has 16 residues. The V end was cut by 1 base, the J end by 0 bases, with 13 bases between. Here the CDR3 reads CSVEGRLQGSYNEQFF. CDR3 sequence (DNA): TGCAGCGTTGAAGGTCGTTTACAGGGCTCCTACAATGAGCAGTTCTTC.

Here the CDR3 DNA reads TGTGCCAGTAGTATAGCGGGAGTTAGGGAGCTGTTTTTT. This codes for CASSIAGVRELFF. The chain links TRBV19 to TRBJ2-2; D possibly corresponds to TRBD2 (6 bases). The germline V gene encodes CDR1 LNHDA and CDR2 SQIVND (reference sequence). Trimming cost V 1 base and J 9 bases, with 9 bases left between them. The CDR3 sequence is 13 residues long.

The chain uses TRBV4-1 and TRBJ1-3; D ambiguous. The germline V and J ends were trimmed by 2 bases and 2 bases, with 7 bases remaining between them. The CDR3 spans 14 residues. Germline values: CDR1 MGHRA, CDR2 YSYEKL. The CDR3 region has the DNA TGCGCCAGCAGCCAACGAGGGCCTGGAAACACCATATATTTT. Amino acid sequence: CASSQRGPGNTIYF.